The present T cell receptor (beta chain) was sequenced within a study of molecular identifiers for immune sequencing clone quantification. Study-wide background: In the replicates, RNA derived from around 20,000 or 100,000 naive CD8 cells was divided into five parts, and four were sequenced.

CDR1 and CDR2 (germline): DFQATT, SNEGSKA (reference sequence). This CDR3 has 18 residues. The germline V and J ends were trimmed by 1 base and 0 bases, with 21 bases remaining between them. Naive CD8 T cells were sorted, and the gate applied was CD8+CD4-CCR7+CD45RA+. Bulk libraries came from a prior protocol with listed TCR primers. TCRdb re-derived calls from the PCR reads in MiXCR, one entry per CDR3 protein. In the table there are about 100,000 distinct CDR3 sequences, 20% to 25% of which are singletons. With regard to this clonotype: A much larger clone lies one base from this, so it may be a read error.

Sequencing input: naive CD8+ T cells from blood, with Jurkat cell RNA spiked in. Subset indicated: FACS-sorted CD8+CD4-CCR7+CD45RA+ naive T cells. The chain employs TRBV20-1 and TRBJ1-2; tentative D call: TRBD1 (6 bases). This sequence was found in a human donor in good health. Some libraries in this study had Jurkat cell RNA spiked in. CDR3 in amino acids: CSARVTTWAGDANYGYTF. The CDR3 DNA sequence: TGCAGTGCTAGAGTGACCACCTGGGCAGGGGACGCTAACTATGGCTACACCTTC.